Listed below are T cell receptor beta chains from one sample, sequenced in a study of OX40 agonist ivuxolimab in advanced cancers. Here immunoSEQ multiplex PCR was the method, and the copy in TCRdb shows in-frame clones only, minus some. Among 79,000 or so clones listed, roughly nine tenths were seen once. This material consisted of CD4+ or CD8+ T cells sorted from blood, taken in a trial of the OX40 agonist ivuxolimab. Every receptor here comes from an adult with an advanced solid tumor such as melanoma, head and neck, liver or kidney cancer. Each CDR3 is given with its conserved first and last residue. A D gene is named only where the DNA matches it firmly. Some rows have no size entry. The others give once, few or many, or a class for an expanded clone.

d_call clone_size j_call v_call cdr3_nt cdr3_aa
TRBD2 NA TRBJ2-1 TRBV6-4 TGTGCCAGCAGCGTCTTTAGCGGGAGGCTATCCTCCTACAATGAGCAGTTCTTC CASSVFSGRLSSYNEQFF
NA NA TRBJ2-1 TRBV19 TGTGCCAGTAGTGAACGGACTTCCTACAATGAGCAGTTCTTC CASSERTSYNEQFF
NA NA TRBJ1-3 TRBV5-1 TGCGCCAGCAGCTTGGAACCTATCGGCTCTGGAAACACCATATATTTT CASSLEPIGSGNTIYF
TRBD1 NA TRBJ1-2 TRBV27 TGTGCCAGCCGGGGACAGGCGAACTATGGCTACACCTTC CASRGQANYGYTF
NA NA TRBJ2-5 TRBV19 TGTGCCAGTAGTAGAGGCGGGAAAGAGACCCAGTACTTC CASSRGGKETQYF
TRBD2 NA TRBJ2-5 TRBV7-2 TGTGCCACCTTATCAAAATTGCGAAGCGGGAGGGAGACCCAGTACTTC CATLSKLRSGRETQYF
TRBD1 NA TRBJ2-7 TRBV7-8 TGTGCCAGCAGCTTAGGGACAGGGAGTGTGTACTTC CASSLGTGSVYF
NA NA TRBJ2-5 TRBV6-1 TGTGCCAGCACGGCTTTACGACAACAAGAGACCCAGTACTTC CASTALRQQETQYF
TRBD1 NA TRBJ1-4 TRBV4-3 TGCGCCAGCAGCGAGACAGGGGCGGCTGAAAAACTGTTTTTT CASSETGAAEKLFF
NA NA TRBJ1-2 TRBV5-1 TGCGCCAGCAGCTTGGGGGCTGTGGGCTACACCTTC CASSLGAVGYTF
NA once TRBJ2-7 TRBV7-2 TGTGCCAGCAGTCTATGGACGGAGCCCTCCTACGAGCAGTACTTC CASSLWTEPSYEQYF
TRBD2 once TRBJ2-3 TRBV4-2 TGTGCCAGCAGCCCCCACCCTAGCGGGAGTTATGGAGATACGCAGTATTTT CASSPHPSGSYGDTQYF
NA NA TRBJ1-5 TRBV6-6 TGTGCCAGCAGTTACAGGGTAAGCAATCAGCCCCAGCATTTT CASSYRVSNQPQHF
NA NA TRBJ1-1 TRBV7-3 TGTGCCAGCAGCTCCCAGAAGAACACTGAAGCTTTCTTT CASSSQKNTEAFF
TRBD2 NA TRBJ2-1 TRBV15 TGTGCCACCAGCAGAGATCTAGCGGGAGGAACGAATGAGCAGTTCTTC CATSRDLAGGTNEQFF
TRBD2 once TRBJ2-1 TRBV7-2 TGTGCCAGCAGCTTGCGGACTAGCGGGAATCAAGGTACGGGTGAGCAGTTCTTC CASSLRTSGNQGTGEQFF
NA NA TRBJ1-1 TRBV18 TGTGCCAGCTCACCCCCTCGGGGCGGGGGTAACACTGAAGCTTTCTTT CASSPPRGGGNTEAFF
TRBD2 NA TRBJ2-5 TRBV10-2 TGCGCCAGCAGGACTAGCGGGCAAGAGACCCAGTACTTC CASRTSGQETQYF
NA once TRBJ2-2 TRBV10-2 TGCGCCAGCAGTGAGCCCGGGGGCGGGGTAGGCAATGGGGAGCTGTTTTTT CASSEPGGGVGNGELFF
NA NA TRBJ2-7 TRBV6-5 TGTGCCAGCAGTTCCTACGGTCTCGAAGATATACACGAGCAGTACTTC CASSSYGLEDIHEQYF
NA once TRBJ1-2 TRBV6-5 TGTGCCAGCAGTTCCCCGGTGACTAACTATGGCTACACCTTC CASSSPVTNYGYTF
NA NA TRBJ2-7 TRBV5-1 TGCGCCAGCAGCTTGCAAGTAGCAGGATACTACGAGCAGTACTTC CASSLQVAGYYEQYF
TRBD2 NA TRBJ2-7 TRBV5-4 TGTGCCAGCAGCCTTGATCTAGCGGGAGTAGGATACGAGCAGTACTTC CASSLDLAGVGYEQYF
NA NA TRBJ2-5 TRBV6-1 TGTGCCAGCACCTTTCGTCCCTATCCGGAGACCCAGTACTTC CASTFRPYPETQYF
TRBD1 NA TRBJ2-7 TRBV6-5 TGTGCCAGCACCCGGACAGGTTCACACGAGCAGTACTTC CASTRTGSHEQYF
NA few TRBJ1-2 TRBV4-1 TGCGCCAGCAGCCAACCCCCAGCCGGGACCTATGGCTACACCTTC CASSQPPAGTYGYTF
TRBD1 once TRBJ2-2 TRBV5-1 TGCGCCAGCAACACAGGGGGCACCGGGGAGCTGTTTTTT CASNTGGTGELFF
NA NA TRBJ2-3 TRBV9 TGTGCCAGCAGCGCTGACTGGACGAATACGCAGTATTTT CASSADWTNTQYF
NA NA TRBJ1-2 TRBV6-1 TGTGCCAGCAGTGAAGGACATCGGCAGTCCTATGGCTACACCTTC CASSEGHRQSYGYTF
TRBD1 once TRBJ2-7 TRBV11-2 TGTGCCAGCAGCCCATCGGGGACAGGGGACAACGAGCAGTACTTC CASSPSGTGDNEQYF
TRBD1 NA TRBJ1-2 TRBV10-2 TGCGCCAGCAGTGAGGGACAGGGGGCCTATGGCTACACCTTC CASSEGQGAYGYTF
NA NA TRBJ1-2 TRBV4-1 TGCGCCAGCAGCCAAGGAGTAGGGTTGGGCTATGGCTACACCTTC CASSQGVGLGYGYTF
NA NA TRBJ1-5 TRBV5-6 TGTGCCAGCAGCTTTTCCCGGTGGGGGCCCCAGCATTTT CASSFSRWGPQHF
TRBD2 NA TRBJ2-1 TRBV30 TGTGCCTGGAGTCCCAAGCGGGATTACAATGAGCAGTTCTTC CAWSPKRDYNEQFF
TRBD1 NA TRBJ2-7 TRBV7-9 TGTGCCAGCAGCTTACAGGGGGCGCGGGAGCAGTACTTC CASSLQGAREQYF
NA NA TRBJ2-6 TRBV6-6 TGTGCCACTAGAAACCTTCCGCTCTCTGGGGCCAACGTCCTGACTTTC CATRNLPLSGANVLTF
NA NA TRBJ2-5 TRBV2 TGTGCCAGCAGCCGCAGGGTTGGGGAGACCCAGTACTTC CASSRRVGETQYF
NA NA TRBJ2-6 TRBV10-3 TGTGCCATCAGTGAGTCACAGGGACGAGGGGCCAACGTCCTGACTTTC CAISESQGRGANVLTF
NA NA TRBJ2-7 TRBV6-5 TGTGCCAGCAGTTACTCGGGGACGGGGACCTACGAGCAGTACTTC CASSYSGTGTYEQYF
NA few TRBJ2-3 TRBV4-1 TGCGCCAGCAGCCAAGTAAATCTAGTAGCGACAGATACGCAGTATTTT CASSQVNLVATDTQYF
NA NA TRBJ1-1 TRBV28 TGTGCCAGCAAATTATCTGAGACAGTACGGGGCTCTGAAGCTTTCTTT CASKLSETVRGSEAFF
NA NA TRBJ1-5 TRBV6-4 TGTGCCAGCAGGGACGGAAAGTATCAGCCCCAGCATTTT CASRDGKYQPQHF
TRBD1 once TRBJ1-2 TRBV6-1 TGTGCCAGCAGTGAAGTCTCGGGGACAGGGGCCGGTGGCTACACCTTC CASSEVSGTGAGGYTF
NA NA TRBJ1-2 TRBV30 TGTGCCTGGAGTCTTAAAGGAGGGCGAGGCTACACCTTC CAWSLKGGRGYTF
TRBD1 NA TRBJ1-6 TRBV25-1 TGTGCCAGTACACACGGGACAGAAAATTCACCCCTCCACTTT CASTHGTENSPLHF
TRBD2 NA TRBJ2-7 TRBV7-2 TGTGCCAGCAGTTCGTTGGGGGGAGGGCCCTCTTTCTTC CASSSLGGGPSFF
TRBD2 NA TRBJ2-1 TRBV18 TGTGCCAGCTCACCACCGTTAGCGGGAATCTATAATGAGCAGTTCTTC CASSPPLAGIYNEQFF
NA few TRBJ1-1 TRBV30 TGTGCCTGGAGTGTTCAGGGCGACAAGGGTGCTTTCTTT CAWSVQGDKGAFF
NA NA TRBJ2-1 TRBV5-1 TGCGCCAGCAGGGAAATGGACAGTATCAATGAGCAGTTCTTC CASREMDSINEQFF
TRBD1 NA TRBJ2-1 TRBV5-1 TGCGCCAGCAGCTTATTGACAGGGGGTGAGGAGCAGTTCTTC CASSLLTGGEEQFF
TRBD1 NA TRBJ1-5 TRBV11-3 TGTGCCAGCCCTCAGAGGACAGGGAGGTCGGGAAGCAATCAGCCCCAGCATTTT CASPQRTGRSGSNQPQHF
NA NA TRBJ1-5 TRBV7-8 TGTGCCAGCAGCTTTAACAGAGATAGCAATCAGCCCCAGCATTTT CASSFNRDSNQPQHF
NA NA TRBJ2-3 TRBV9 TGTGCCAGCAGCGAGGGCGGGATGGCGTATTATACGCAGTATTTT CASSEGGMAYYTQYF
TRBD1 NA TRBJ2-1 TRBV28 TGTGCCAGCACCGTAAGTCAGGGGGCACGCGAGCAGTTCTTC CASTVSQGAREQFF